A single T cell receptor beta chain is shown here with its context. Its target is unknown. Trimming left V 2 bases short and J 0 bases short, with 19 bases between. The CDR3 is made up of 18 amino acids. Germline V gene data show CDR1 as SGHVS and CDR2 as FNYEAQ. This specimen belongs to a study of vaccination and CD4 T cells after COVID-19. About the study: Taking of post-vaccine samples occurred a median about 70 days after dose two (range 14 to 241). At days 161 to 241 post-vaccination, as well as at day 14, three convalescent patients were sampled.

Study-wide results and caveats: Median counts of SARS-CoV-2-reactive clonotypes increased from roughly 19 to 38; this difference was not significant.

One entry per CDR3 protein results from TCRdb running MiXCR on the PCR reads. The sample lists roughly 31,000 distinct CDR3 sequences, approximately 49% seen once, with about 6% in the top ten. Time point defined: late sampling 161 to 241 days after vaccination in a few convalescent patients. The material was CD4+ T cells from blood, obtained about 7 months after SARS-CoV-2 vaccination. The chain uses TRBV7-6 and TRBJ2-5, with D possibly being TRBD1 (5 bases). This receptor was identified in a human donor who had recovered from COVID-19. This CDR3 is CASSLWLKGMLDQETQYF. The CDR3 DNA follows: TGTGCCAGCAGCTTATGGCTAAAGGGGATGTTAGACCAAGAGACCCAGTACTTC. The variable domain in full, completed from reference TRBV7-6 and TRBJ2-5, reads GAGVSQSPRYKVTKRGQDVALRCDPISGHVSLYWYRQALGQGPEFLTYFNYEAQQDKSGLPNDRFSAERPEGSISTLTIQRTEQRDSAMYRCASSLWLKGMLDQETQYFGPGTRLLVL.